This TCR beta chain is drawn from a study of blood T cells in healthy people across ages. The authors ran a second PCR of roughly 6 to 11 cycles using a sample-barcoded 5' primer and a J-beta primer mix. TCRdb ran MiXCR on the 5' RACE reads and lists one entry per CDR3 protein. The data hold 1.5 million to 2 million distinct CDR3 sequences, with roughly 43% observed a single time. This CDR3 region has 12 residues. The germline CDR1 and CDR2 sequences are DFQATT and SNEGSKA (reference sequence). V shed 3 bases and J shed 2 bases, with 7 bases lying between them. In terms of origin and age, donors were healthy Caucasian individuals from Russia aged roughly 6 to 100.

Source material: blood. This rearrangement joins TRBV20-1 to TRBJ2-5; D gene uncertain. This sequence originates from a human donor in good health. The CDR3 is CSASWSQETQYF. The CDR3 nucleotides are TGCAGTGCTAGTTGGAGTCAAGAGACCCAGTACTTC.